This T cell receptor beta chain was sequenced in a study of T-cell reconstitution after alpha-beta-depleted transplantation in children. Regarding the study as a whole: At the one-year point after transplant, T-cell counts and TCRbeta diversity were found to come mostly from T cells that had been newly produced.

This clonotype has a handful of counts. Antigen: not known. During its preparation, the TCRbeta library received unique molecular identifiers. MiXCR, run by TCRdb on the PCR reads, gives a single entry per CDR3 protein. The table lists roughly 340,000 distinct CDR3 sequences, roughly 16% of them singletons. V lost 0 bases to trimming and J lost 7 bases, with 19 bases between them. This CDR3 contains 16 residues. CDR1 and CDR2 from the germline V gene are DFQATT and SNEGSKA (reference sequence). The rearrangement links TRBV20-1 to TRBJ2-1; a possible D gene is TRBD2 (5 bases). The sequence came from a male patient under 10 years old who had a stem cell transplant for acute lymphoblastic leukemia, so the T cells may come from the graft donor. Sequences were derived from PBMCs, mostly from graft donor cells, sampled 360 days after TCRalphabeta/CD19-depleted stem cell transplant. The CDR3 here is CSARDPIRGTSNEQFF. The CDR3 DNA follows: TGCAGTGCTAGAGATCCTATCCGGGGAACCTCAAATGAGCAGTTCTTC.